Following are 5 T cell receptor beta chains from one sample sequenced in a study of long-term antiretroviral therapy in people with HIV. The run of the v3.0 immunoSEQ assay was at survey level. Profiling relied on immunoSEQ multiplex PCR, and the TCRdb table lists in-frame clones only, not all of them. The table shows tens of thousands of clones, with over 75% occurring only once. The specimen comprised unsorted PBMCs, sampled 1.5 years after starting antiretroviral therapy. All receptors come from a man aged 30 to 39 with HIV.

The V call is TRBV28, the J call TRBJ2-1; 10 bases align to TRBD2. Per germline, CDR1 MDHEN and CDR2 SYDVKM. Trimming removed 11 bases from V and 0 bases from J; junction bases left unmatched: 4. There are 14 residues in the CDR3. CDR3 DNA sequence: TGTGCCCTTAGCGGGGGGAGCTCCTACAATGAGCAGTTCTTC. Its translation: CALSGGSSYNEQFF.

The chain couples TRBV30 to TRBJ1-2; 7 nucleotides agree with TRBD1. The ends lost 2 bases at V and 3 bases at J; junction bases unmatched: 3. The CDR3 is 13 amino acids. Per the germline V gene, CDR1 is GTSNPN and CDR2 is SVGIG (reference sequence). CDR3 amino acids: CAWSRGGDYGYTF. The CDR3 coding sequence is TGTGCCTGGAGTCGAGGGGGCGACTATGGCTACACCTTC.

This clone was detected once. The chain uses TRBV5-4 and TRBJ2-7; tentatively, D is TRBD1 (6 bases). V was clipped by 2 bases and J by 5 bases, with 14 bases between them. The germline gives CDR1 SGHNT, CDR2 YYREEE (reference sequence). This CDR3 contains 14 residues. CDR3 nucleotide sequence: TGTGCCAGCAGCTTAGCGCCAGGGGTCCACGAGCAGTACTTC. It yields the protein CASSLAPGVHEQYF.

The chain couples TRBV10-3 to TRBJ2-3, with 12 bases that match TRBD1. The germline V gene encodes CDR1 ENHRY and CDR2 SYGVKD. The junction had 7 bases not matched to a gene; V was cut back by 7 bases and J by 5 bases. The CDR3 runs to 15 residues. DNA of the CDR3: TGTGCCATCAACGGGGACAGGGGGCAGGTAGATACGCAGTATTTT. It yields the protein CAINGDRGQVDTQYF.

CDR3 DNA sequence: TGTGCCAGCAGCTTAGCGTACACAGATACGCAGTATTTT. As protein: CASSLAYTDTQYF. The V call is TRBV7-9, the J call TRBJ2-3; no definite D call. This CDR3 has 13 amino acids. The V end was cut by 0 bases, the J end by 2 bases, with 3 bases between. Germline loops: CDR1 SEHNR, CDR2 FQNEAQ (reference sequence).